This note documents a single T cell receptor (beta chain) sequence. Its cognate antigen is unknown. This sample was taken from a study of cytomegalovirus exposure and HLA in healthy donors. General study points: Another analysis was done later, and it associated more than 15,000 TCR beta sequences with HLA alleles at 0.05 false discovery rate. Productive status was seen about 90% or about 30% of the time for most TCR beta V segments in an earlier analysis. Roughly uniform depth of sequencing across donors was assumed in presence/absence analyses. TCR beta V- and J-gene trimming was later associated with a missense DCLRE1C variant.

Germline lookup yields CDR1 LNHDA and CDR2 SQIVND (reference sequence). The CDR3 covers 13 residues. V was shortened by 7 bases and J by 8 bases, with 17 bases between the two germline ends. Researchers ran the PCR with 60 Vbeta and 13 Jbeta primers. Profiled with immunoSEQ multiplex PCR; TCRdb holds only in-frame clones, not every one. The sample consists of tens of thousands of clones, around 73% of them appearing once. The specimen sequenced was PBMCs. This clonotype was sampled from a man aged 50-60 years in good health and CMV-seronegative. The chain recombines TRBV19 with TRBJ1-2; TRBD1 is a possible D gene (6 bases). CDR3 sequence reads: CASTQGTGGGYTF. CDR3 in DNA: TGTGCCAGTACTCAGGGAACGGGGGGCGGCTACACCTTC.